The 32 T cell receptor beta chains in this list originate from one sample, sequenced in a study of blood T cell repertoires in COVID-19. Repertoires were generated with immunoSEQ multiplex PCR, while TCRdb's copy carries only in-frame clones and drops some. Of approximately 65,000 clones listed, about 90% are singletons. Sequenced input: peripheral blood. These receptors originate from a human donor in a cohort sampled during active COVID-19.

This chain joins TRBV5-6 and TRBJ1-5; 7 nucleotides line up with TRBD1. V was pared by 4 bases and J by 6 bases, with 13 bases of the junction left unmatched. This CDR3 is built from 16 residues. CDR1 and CDR2 from the germline V gene are SGHDT and YYEEEE. The CDR3 spells CASSLMRGLSTQPQHF. The CDR3, as DNA: TGTGCCAGCAGCCTGATGAGGGGGCTCTCTACTCAGCCCCAGCATTTT.

This chain links TRBV4-2 with TRBJ1-1; D is possibly TRBD1 (5 bases). Germline V gene lookup returns CDR1 LGHNA and CDR2 YNFKEQ. V gave up 1 base and J gave up 2 bases, with 8 bases separating them. There are 14 residues in the CDR3. DNA of the CDR3: TGTGCCAGCAGCCAAGCCGACAGAAACACTGAAGCTTTCTTT. Its translation: CASSQADRNTEAFF.

The CDR3 coding sequence is TGCGCCAGCAGCCGGCGACGGGGGACTAGCGGGACCCAAGAGACCCAGTACTTC. This gives the protein CASSRRRGTSGTQETQYF. The rearrangement uses TRBV5-1 and TRBJ2-5; 13 positions match TRBD2. The CDR3 runs to 18 residues. Germline-derived CDR1 and CDR2 are SGHRS and YFSETQ. V was pared by 4 bases and J by 1 base, with 10 bases of the junction left unmatched.

A single count supports this clone. In DNA form, the CDR3 reads TGTGCCAGTAGCAGTGCCAAAAACATTCAGTACTTC. This codes for CASSSAKNIQYF. This chain connects TRBV19 to TRBJ2-4; D unclear. Germline values: CDR1 LNHDA, CDR2 SQIVND (reference sequence). V gave up 6 bases and J gave up 1 base, with 4 bases separating them. The CDR3 sequence is 12 residues long.

The chain carries TRBV6-2 or TRBV6-3 and TRBJ1-2; 7 bases map to TRBD1. Germline V gene sequence: CDR1 MNHEY, CDR2 SVGEGT. The CDR3 has 14 residues. The V segment lost 2 bases and the J segment 7 bases; nucleotides outside the gene matches: 7. The CDR3 is CASSYPTGSRGYTF. CDR3 DNA: TGTGCCAGCAGTTACCCGACAGGGTCGCGTGGCTACACCTTC.

J is TRBJ2-5 and V is TRBV30; D ambiguous. The CDR3 has 11 amino acids. Germline V gene sequence: CDR1 GTSNPN, CDR2 SVGIG (reference sequence). V was shortened by 4 bases and J by 4 bases, with 7 bases between the two germline ends. The CDR3 DNA follows: TGTGCCTGGATGAGAGGAGAGACCCAGTACTTC. Its translation: CAWMRGETQYF.

The chain carries TRBV18 and TRBJ2-3; no clear D. From germline, CDR1 is KGHSH and CDR2 LQKENI. V was cut by 5 bases and J by 0 bases, with 9 bases left in between. This CDR3 has 14 residues. The CDR3 sequence is CASSRDSSTDTQYF. The CDR3, as DNA: TGTGCCAGCTCAAGAGACTCTAGCACAGATACGCAGTATTTT.

The chain combines TRBV27 with TRBJ2-7; D may be TRBD2 (6 bases). The CDR3 extends over 18 amino acids. Trimming took 6 bases from V and 6 from J, leaving 30 bases between them. The germline CDR1 and CDR2 sequences are MNHEY and SMNVEV (reference sequence). CDR3 sequence (DNA): TGTGCCAGCAGACAGCAGGGCCCCCGGGACTCCCACCGGGGCGAGCAGTACTTC. It specifies CASRQQGPRDSHRGEQYF.

V and J are TRBV18 and TRBJ2-3; D is possibly TRBD1 (5 bases). Between the trimmed V and J ends, which lost 2 bases and 0 bases, there was a span of 9 bases. The CDR3 covers 15 residues. Germline V lookup: CDR1 KGHSH, CDR2 LQKENI. The CDR3: CASSPSGYSTDTQYF. The CDR3 nucleotides are TGTGCCAGCTCACCATCAGGGTATAGCACAGATACGCAGTATTTT.

The chain combines TRBV5-5 with TRBJ2-1; D not certain. The germline gives CDR1 SGHKS, CDR2 YYEKEE (reference sequence). Trimming left V 0 bases short and J 3 bases short, with 4 bases between. There are 13 residues in the CDR3. CDR3 sequence reads: CASSLAIYNEQFF. In DNA form, the CDR3 reads TGTGCCAGCAGCTTGGCCATCTACAATGAGCAGTTCTTC.

J is TRBJ1-2 and V is TRBV28; D ambiguous. This CDR3 spans 12 amino acids. V lost 6 bases and J lost 1, with 6 bases in between. Looked up from germline, CDR1 is MDHEN and CDR2 is SYDVKM. The CDR3 loop is CASSRFNYGYTF. The CDR3 DNA follows: TGTGCCAGCAGCAGGTTTAACTATGGCTACACCTTC.

V is TRBV18 and J is TRBJ1-1, with D tentatively TRBD1 (5 bases). The germline CDR1 and CDR2 sequences are KGHSH and LQKENI. The CDR3 is 15 residues long. Trimming stripped 1 base from V and 1 base from J, with 10 bases between. This CDR3 reads CASSPRDRRNTEAFF. The CDR3 DNA reads as TGTGCCAGCTCACCACGAGACAGACGGAACACTGAAGCTTTCTTT.

This clone was seen a few times. The chain couples TRBV18 to TRBJ2-1; 8 positions match TRBD2. V trimming: 6 bases; J trimming: 0 bases; junction bases outside the gene matches: 4. The germline CDR1 and CDR2 sequences are KGHSH and LQKENI. The CDR3 runs to 15 residues. CDR3 nucleotide sequence: TGTGCCAGCTCGTTCACTAGCGGCTCCTACAATGAGCAGTTCTTC. As protein: CASSFTSGSYNEQFF.

The chain uses TRBV9 and TRBJ2-7, with D possibly being TRBD1 (5 bases). The CDR3 consists of 16 residues. CDR1 is SGDLS and CDR2 is YYNGEE in the germline V gene. V lost 4 bases and J lost 1, with 18 bases in between. The CDR3 region has the DNA TGTGCCAGCAGCCCGGGCCTTCAACAGGTATCCTACGAGCAGTACTTC. Encoded protein: CASSPGLQQVSYEQYF.

The rearrangement joins TRBV7-6 to TRBJ2-1, with D possibly TRBD1 on 6 matching bases. V was cut by 2 bases and J by 8 bases, with 16 bases left in between. Germline CDR1 SGHVS, CDR2 FNYEAQ. This CDR3 is built from 15 residues. The CDR3 region is CASSLSLGAVDEQFF. CDR3 sequence (DNA): TGTGCCAGCAGCTTATCCCTGGGGGCGGTCGATGAGCAGTTCTTC.

The chain links TRBV6-5 to TRBJ1-4; tentatively, D is TRBD1 (5 bases). Trimming took 6 bases from V and 0 from J, leaving 11 bases between them. Germline CDR1 MNHEY, CDR2 SVGAGI. The CDR3 totals 15 residues. CDR3 protein: CASRSTGATNEKLFF. The CDR3 nucleotides are TGTGCCAGCAGGTCAACAGGAGCAACTAATGAAAAACTGTTTTTT.

Written as DNA, the CDR3 is TGTGCCAGCAGCCCGAGGACAGGGGGCGAGCAGTTCTTC. It codes for CASSPRTGGEQFF. The rearrangement links TRBV9 to TRBJ2-1; 11 bases map to TRBD1. CDR3 size: 13 residues. CDR1 and CDR2 from the germline V gene are SGDLS and YYNGEE. The V segment lost 4 bases and the J segment 10 bases; nucleotides outside the gene matches: 4.

The V gene is TRBV7-6, the J gene TRBJ2-7, with D maybe TRBD2 (6 bases). There are 15 residues in the CDR3. Germline-derived CDR1 and CDR2 are SGHVS and FNYEAQ. V was trimmed by 5 bases and J by 1 base, leaving 15 bases between them. The CDR3 nucleotides read TGTGCCAGCAGCGGAGGGACTGGGAGTTCCTACGAGCAGTACTTC. This sequence encodes CASSGGTGSSYEQYF.

The V and J genes are TRBV10-3 and TRBJ2-7; TRBD2 agrees at 7 bases. V dropped 8 bases and J dropped 6; count of bases not matched to a gene: 10. The CDR3 sequence is 13 residues long. Germline assignment: CDR1 ENHRY and CDR2 SYGVKD. This chain's CDR3 is CAIGEREVSEQYF. In DNA form, the CDR3 reads TGTGCCATCGGGGAACGGGAGGTCTCCGAGCAGTACTTC.

For the CDR3, the DNA is TGTGCCAGCAGCTTGGGACTAGCGAGTCACGAGCAGTACTTC. Protein: CASSLGLASHEQYF. The gene calls are TRBV5-6 and TRBJ2-7; 8 bases fit TRBD2. V lost 0 bases and J lost 5; bases outside the gene matches: 4. Germline V lookup: CDR1 SGHDT, CDR2 YYEEEE. This CDR3 has 14 amino acids.

The genes are TRBV4-1 and TRBJ1-3; TRBD1 is a possible D gene (6 bases). CDR1 is MGHRA, CDR2 YSYEKL, per germline. The length of the CDR3 is 15 residues. Trimming left V 2 bases short and J 0 bases short, with 8 bases between. Here the CDR3 DNA reads TGCGCCAGCAGCCAACGGACAGCCTCTGGAAACACCATATATTTT. Its translation: CASSQRTASGNTIYF.

This clone was seen once. The chain links TRBV27 to TRBJ2-3, with D unresolved. CDR1 and CDR2 from the germline V gene are MNHEY and SMNVEV (reference sequence). Trimming cost V 5 bases and J 0 bases, with 9 bases left between them. This CDR3 contains 14 residues. The CDR3 sequence is CASSKTPSTDTQYF. The CDR3 bases are TGTGCCAGCAGTAAAACTCCTAGCACAGATACGCAGTATTTT.

The gene calls are TRBV11-3 and TRBJ1-4; tentative D call: TRBD1 (6 bases). This CDR3 has 17 residues. Germline V gene data show CDR1 as SGHNT and CDR2 as YENEEA. Trimming cost V 0 bases and J 0 bases, with 11 bases left between them. In DNA form, the CDR3 reads TGTGCCAGCAGCTTAGAATCGGGACACGCAACTAATGAAAAACTGTTTTTT. Protein sequence: CASSLESGHATNEKLFF.

The count of this clone is one. This rearrangement joins TRBV6-5 to TRBJ2-3, with TRBD2 identical over 11 bases. Germline V gene lookup returns CDR1 MNHEY and CDR2 SVGAGI. There are 16 residues in the CDR3. J was trimmed by 6 bases and V by 1 base; bases with no gene match: 6. CDR3 sequence: CASSYLASGGQDTQYF. The CDR3 DNA is TGTGCCAGCAGTTACTTGGCTAGCGGGGGGCAGGATACGCAGTATTTT.

The chain couples TRBV30 to TRBJ1-4; D unclear. V lost 3 bases, J lost 12 bases, and 17 bases lay in between. Germline V gene lookup returns CDR1 GTSNPN and CDR2 SVGIG (reference sequence). There are 13 residues in the CDR3. CDR3 sequence: CAWSRRQTGELFF. CDR3 in DNA: TGTGCCTGGAGCCGACGGCAAACCGGGGAACTGTTTTTT.

The V and J genes are TRBV3-1 (or the pseudogene TRBV3-2) and TRBJ2-5; the D gene is possibly TRBD2 (6 bases). V lost 3 bases, J lost 1 base, and 18 bases lay in between. This CDR3 is 17 amino acids long. Germline CDR1 reads LGHDT; CDR2 reads YNNKEL (reference sequence). The CDR3 DNA follows: TGTGCCAGCAGCCATCCTCCGGGACCAGCGGGCCAAGAGACCCAGTACTTC. Its protein is CASSHPPGPAGQETQYF.

V gene TRBV9 combines with J gene TRBJ2-1; no clear D. The CDR3 runs to 15 residues. V was pared by 0 bases and J by 3 bases, with 10 bases between. Germline CDR1 reads SGDLS; CDR2 reads YYNGEE. The CDR3 protein is CASSVDSSYYNEQFF. CDR3 sequence (DNA): TGTGCCAGCAGCGTAGACAGTTCCTACTACAATGAGCAGTTCTTC.

The chain employs TRBV5-1 and TRBJ2-5; TRBD1 agrees at 7 bases. This CDR3 is 15 amino acids long. V shed 3 bases and J 7 bases; nucleotides not matched to a gene: 12. Germline CDR1 and CDR2: SGHRS and YFSETQ. The CDR3 sequence is CASSSQGSHGGTQYF. For the CDR3, the DNA is TGCGCCAGCAGCTCACAGGGGAGTCATGGTGGGACCCAGTACTTC. Filled out from reference TRBV5-1 and TRBJ2-5, the complete variable domain reads KAGVTQTPRYLIKTRGQQVTLSCSPISGHRSVSWYQQTPGQGLQFLFEYFSETQRNKGNFPGRFSGRQFSNSRSEMNVSTLELGDSALYLCASSSQGSHGGTQYFGPGTRLLVL.

The chain recombines TRBV2 with TRBJ1-4; TRBD1 might be the D (5 bases). This CDR3 is built from 14 residues. V gave up 6 bases and J gave up 2 bases, with 10 bases separating them. Germline CDR1 SNHLY, CDR2 FYNNEI. DNA of the CDR3: TGTGCCAGCAGCCGGGGGGAGACTAATGAAAAACTGTTTTTT. Its translation is CASSRGETNEKLFF.

V gene TRBV2 combines with J gene TRBJ2-4; 9 bases are a match to TRBD1. V lost 7 bases to trimming and J lost 0 bases; unmatched junction nucleotides: 7. Germline loops: CDR1 SNHLY, CDR2 FYNNEI. The CDR3 extends over 16 amino acids. The CDR3 here is CASTNRQGVAKNIQYF. As DNA, the CDR3 is TGTGCCAGCACCAATCGACAGGGGGTAGCCAAAAACATTCAGTACTTC. Using reference TRBV2 and TRBJ2-4 for the parts outside the CDR3, the full variable domain is EPEVTQTPSHQVTQMGQEVILRCVPISNHLYFYWYRQILGQKVEFLVSFYNNEISEKSEIFDDQFSVERPDGSNFTLKIRSTKLEDSAMYFCASTNRQGVAKNIQYFGAGTRLSVL.

The chain uses TRBV4-1 and TRBJ2-7, with TRBD1 identical over 10 bases. The CDR3 has 16 residues. Per the germline V gene, CDR1 is MGHRA and CDR2 is YSYEKL. The V gene end was trimmed by 1 base and the J gene end by 5 bases; junction bases not matched to a gene: 8. DNA of the CDR3: TGCGCCAGCAGCCAAGGGGGACAGGGGATTCGAGACGAGCAGTACTTC. The encoded protein is CASSQGGQGIRDEQYF.

In its sample, this clone was seen once. CDR3 in amino acids: CASSPPGKGARTGELFF. In DNA, the CDR3 is TGTGCCAGCTCACCACCAGGGAAGGGGGCGAGGACCGGGGAGCTGTTTTTT. This rearrangement joins TRBV18 to TRBJ2-2; 7 bases are a match to TRBD1. CDR1 and CDR2 from the germline V gene are KGHSH and LQKENI. Germline trimming cut 0 bases from V and 5 bases from J; bases unmatched to any gene: 9. This CDR3 has 17 residues.